What follows is one TCR beta chain and its context. Its antigen is unknown. The sample belongs to a study of CD8 T cells in ankylosing spondylitis. Study findings and constraints: The clones that were linked to disease were reported to be significantly enriched in matched synovial fluid samples from ankylosing spondylitis patients. For ankylosing spondylitis blood, a TCR beta motif of 7 to 9 highly homologous variants appeared characteristic.

In TCRdb, the 5' RACE reads were re-called with MiXCR into one record per CDR3 protein. The sample includes about 390,000 distinct CDR3 sequences, around 22% seen only once; the top ten take less than 20%. CDR3 length: 15 residues. Looked up from germline, CDR1 is DFQATT and CDR2 is SNEGSKA (reference sequence). Trimming cost V 0 bases and J 3 bases, with 9 bases left between them. Sequencing used blood, either unsorted or a sorted T cell fraction (not recorded which). The clonotype was recovered from a male donor with ankylosing spondylitis. V gene TRBV20-1 combines with J gene TRBJ1-6, with D unclear. The CDR3 spells CSARDGPLYNSPLHF. Here the CDR3 DNA reads TGCAGTGCTAGAGATGGCCCGCTCTATAATTCACCCCTCCACTTT.